These 19 T cell receptor beta chains originate from one sample sequenced in a study of shared clonotypes between healthy human individuals. Repertoires were generated with immunoSEQ multiplex PCR, while TCRdb's copy carries only in-frame clones and drops some. The sample includes some 500,000 clones, around 79% of them seen just once. The specimen was PBMCs. These TCRs come from a woman aged 40-49 years in good health. Some clones in this sample may be carry-over from other donors' samples.

The chain recombines TRBV11-2 with TRBJ2-7; D call uncertain. Germline assignment: CDR1 SGHAT and CDR2 FQNNGV. The CDR3 consists of 13 residues. V lost 4 bases, J lost 2 bases, and 9 bases lay in between. The CDR3 sequence is CASSWAGAYEQYF. CDR3 nucleotides: TGTGCCAGCAGCTGGGCAGGAGCCTACGAGCAGTACTTC.

This clone has only a few counts. This CDR3 is CASSLDSSNTEAFF. The CDR3, as DNA: TGTGCCAGCAGCCTGGACAGTTCGAACACTGAAGCTTTCTTT. This chain uses TRBV14 with TRBJ1-1; tentative D call: TRBD1 (6 bases). Germline values: CDR1 SGHDN, CDR2 FVKESK. V lost 4 bases, J lost 1 base, and 10 bases lay in between. This CDR3 is 14 amino acids long.

This clone showed up just once. The DNA for the CDR3 is TGTGCCAGCTCACCAGGGGGCGCGGATCAGCCCCAGCATTTT. It yields the protein CASSPGGADQPQHF. The chain uses TRBV18 and TRBJ1-5, with a possible D match to TRBD1 (6 bases). The V end lost 2 bases, the J end lost 5 bases, and 10 bases lay between the germline ends. The germline V gene has CDR1 KGHSH and CDR2 LQKENI. This CDR3 comprises 14 residues.

The chain carries TRBV7-8 and TRBJ1-5; no definite D call. The ends were cut back, 5 bases at V and 1 base at J, with 15 bases in the middle. The CDR3 loop spans 16 amino acids. The germline V gene encodes CDR1 SGHVS and CDR2 FQNEAQ. CDR3 region: CASSPGGLGSNQPQHF. The CDR3 DNA reads TGTGCCAGCAGCCCCGGTGGGCTGGGGAGCAATCAGCCCCAGCATTTT.

The chain employs TRBV6-1 and TRBJ2-3; 10 nucleotides match TRBD2. The CDR3 runs to 15 residues. The germline CDR1 and CDR2 sequences are MNHNS and SASEGT. V trimming: 5 bases; J trimming: 3 bases; junction bases outside the gene matches: 5. CDR3 nucleotide sequence: TGTGCCAGCAGTTCCCTAGCGGGAGTAACAGATACGCAGTATTTT. This codes for CASSSLAGVTDTQYF.

This clone has only one observation. The genes are TRBV7-9 and TRBJ1-4; 7 bases align to TRBD1. In germline, CDR1 is SEHNR, CDR2 FQNEAQ (reference sequence). With V trimmed by 6 bases and J by 5 bases, 9 bases remained unmatched. The CDR3 has 15 amino acids. CDR3 amino acids: CASRLRSGGNEKLFF. CDR3 bases: TGTGCCAGCAGGTTACGTTCAGGGGGGAATGAAAAACTGTTTTTT.

The chain has TRBV29-1 and TRBJ2-7; no clear D. The CDR3 length is 11 residues. Trimming left V 2 bases short and J 6 bases short, with 8 bases between. Looked up from germline, CDR1 is SQVTM and CDR2 is ANQGSEA. Written as DNA, the CDR3 is TGCAGCGTTGAAAATAGTGCCGAGCAGTACTTC. Protein: CSVENSAEQYF.

The chain is built from TRBV7-3 and TRBJ2-5; TRBD1 matches 7 bases. CDR1 SGHTA and CDR2 FQGTGA come from the germline V gene. With 2 bases clipped from V and 2 bases from J, the junction kept 11 bases outside the gene matches. This CDR3 comprises 17 residues. CDR3 amino acids: CASSLRGQEWEQETQYF. In DNA, the CDR3 is TGTGCCAGCAGCTTACGCGGACAGGAGTGGGAGCAAGAGACCCAGTACTTC. The variable domain in full, with the rest retrieved from reference TRBV7-3 and TRBJ2-5, is GAGVSQTPSNKVTEKGKYVELRCDPISGHTALYWYRQSLGQGPEFLIYFQGTGAADDSGLPNDRFFAVRPEGSVSTLKIQRTERGDSAVYLCASSLRGQEWEQETQYFGPGTRLLVL.

In this sample, this clone turned up a few times. The chain carries TRBV18 and TRBJ2-3, with unresolved D. The CDR3 extends over 12 amino acids. Germline V gene sequence: CDR1 KGHSH, CDR2 LQKENI. The V and J ends lost 3 bases and 5 bases respectively, with 6 bases between them. CDR3 in amino acids: CASSPTKDTQYF. The DNA of the CDR3 is TGTGCCAGCTCACCTACGAAAGATACGCAGTATTTT.

The gene calls are TRBV15 and TRBJ2-1; D might be TRBD1 (6 bases). CDR1 and CDR2 from the germline V gene are LNHNV and YYDKDF (reference sequence). The CDR3 runs to 15 residues. Between the trimmed V and J ends, which lost 3 bases and 6 bases, there was a span of 15 bases. Written as DNA, the CDR3 is TGTGCCACCAGCAGTCACAGGGTGCTAGGCAATGAGCAGTTCTTC. The encoded protein is CATSSHRVLGNEQFF.

The chain links TRBV27 to TRBJ2-3; perhaps TRBD1 as D (6 bases). Trimming took 3 bases from V and 8 from J, leaving 9 bases between them. The CDR3 is made up of 12 amino acids. The germline V gene encodes CDR1 MNHEY and CDR2 SMNVEV (reference sequence). This chain's CDR3 is CASSFRGGTQYF. The CDR3 nucleotides are TGTGCCAGCAGTTTTAGAGGGGGTACGCAGTATTTT.

The chain carries TRBV5-1 and TRBJ2-7, with 7 bases that match TRBD2. The CDR3 is 17 amino acids. Per the germline V gene, CDR1 is SGHRS and CDR2 is YFSETQ. V lost 0 bases to trimming and J lost 0 bases; unmatched junction nucleotides: 9. CDR3: CASSLASWGGSSYEQYF. CDR3 nucleotide sequence: TGCGCCAGCAGCTTGGCCTCTTGGGGCGGGAGCTCCTACGAGCAGTACTTC.

The chain has TRBV10-2 and TRBJ2-2; 13 bases line up with TRBD2. The V gene's germline CDR1 is WSHSY and CDR2 SAAADI. The CDR3 has 15 residues. Losses at the gene ends were 8 bases for V and 7 bases for J; bases not matched to a gene: 7. This CDR3 is CASGLAGAKRGELFF. The DNA of the CDR3 is TGCGCCAGCGGACTAGCGGGAGCCAAACGCGGGGAGCTGTTTTTT.

This clone was seen once. The chain carries TRBV5-1 and TRBJ2-3; D might be TRBD2 (5 bases). The length of the CDR3 is 18 residues. In germline, CDR1 is SGHRS, CDR2 YFSETQ. V was shortened by 3 bases and J by 0 bases, with 20 bases between the two germline ends. The CDR3 nucleotides read TGCGCCAGCAGCTCCGCTATACTAGACTCCTCTAGCACAGATACGCAGTATTTT. This translates into CASSSAILDSSSTDTQYF.

The chain carries TRBV19 and TRBJ2-5; no clear D. Germline assignment: CDR1 LNHDA and CDR2 SQIVND (reference sequence). V lost 6 bases and J 2 bases, leaving 4 bases between the germline ends. The CDR3 runs 11 residues. Here the CDR3 DNA reads TGTGCCAGTAGGAGACAAGAGACCCAGTACTTC. This translates into CASRRQETQYF.

The CDR3 DNA reads TGTGCCAGCAGCTTACAGGGACAAGAGACCCAGTACTTC. It translates to CASSLQGQETQYF. The chain carries TRBV7-9 and TRBJ2-5; a weak D match, TRBD1 (5 bases). This CDR3 has 13 amino acids. CDR1 is SEHNR, CDR2 FQNEAQ, per germline (reference sequence). Trimming left V 2 bases short and J 2 bases short, with 6 bases between.

This clone was recorded a few times. CDR3 DNA sequence: TGTGCCTGGAGTGTAAATACACACTTGCAGTACTTC. Its protein is CAWSVNTHLQYF. The chain employs TRBV30 and TRBJ2-7; D unclear. The CDR3 length is 12 residues. Germline V gene sequence: CDR1 GTSNPN, CDR2 SVGIG (reference sequence). The V and J ends lost 0 bases and 9 bases respectively, with 12 bases between them.

The chain uses TRBV11-3 and TRBJ2-2; TRBD1 agrees at 10 bases. This CDR3 contains 15 residues. Germline assignment: CDR1 SGHNT and CDR2 YENEEA. Trimming removed 5 bases from V and 6 bases from J; junction bases left unmatched: 6. The CDR3 sequence: CASSPRQGASGELFF. CDR3 nucleotide sequence: TGTGCCAGCAGCCCGCGACAGGGGGCCTCCGGGGAGCTGTTTTTT.

The CDR3 reads CASSKAQGEGYSNQPQHF. CDR3 DNA: TGTGCCAGCAGCAAAGCGCAGGGCGAGGGATATAGCAATCAGCCCCAGCATTTT. J is TRBJ1-5 and V is TRBV21-1. TRBV21-1 is annotated as a pseudogene. The CDR3 sequence is 18 residues long.